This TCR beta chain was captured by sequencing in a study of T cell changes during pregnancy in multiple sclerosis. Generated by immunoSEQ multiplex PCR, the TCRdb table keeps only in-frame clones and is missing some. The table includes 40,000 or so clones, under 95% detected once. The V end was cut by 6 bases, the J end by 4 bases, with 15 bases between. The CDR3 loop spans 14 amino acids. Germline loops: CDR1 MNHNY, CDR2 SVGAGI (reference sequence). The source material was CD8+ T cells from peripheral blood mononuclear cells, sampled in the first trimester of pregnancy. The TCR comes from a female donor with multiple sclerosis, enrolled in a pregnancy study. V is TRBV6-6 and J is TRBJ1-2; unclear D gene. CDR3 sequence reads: CASSYTGGSYGYTF. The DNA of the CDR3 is TGTGCCAGCAGCTACACGGGAGGGAGCTATGGCTACACCTTC.